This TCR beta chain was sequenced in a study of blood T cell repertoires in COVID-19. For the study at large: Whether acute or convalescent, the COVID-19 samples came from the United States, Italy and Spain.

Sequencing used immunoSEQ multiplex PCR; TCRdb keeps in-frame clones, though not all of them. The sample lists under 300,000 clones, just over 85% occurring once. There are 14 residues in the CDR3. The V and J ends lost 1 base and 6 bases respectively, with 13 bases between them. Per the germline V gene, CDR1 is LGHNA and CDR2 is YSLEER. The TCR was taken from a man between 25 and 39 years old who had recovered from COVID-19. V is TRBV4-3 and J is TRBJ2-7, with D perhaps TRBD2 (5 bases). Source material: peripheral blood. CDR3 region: CASSQAGISVEQYF. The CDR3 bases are TGCGCCAGCAGCCAAGCCGGGATCAGTGTCGAGCAGTACTTC.